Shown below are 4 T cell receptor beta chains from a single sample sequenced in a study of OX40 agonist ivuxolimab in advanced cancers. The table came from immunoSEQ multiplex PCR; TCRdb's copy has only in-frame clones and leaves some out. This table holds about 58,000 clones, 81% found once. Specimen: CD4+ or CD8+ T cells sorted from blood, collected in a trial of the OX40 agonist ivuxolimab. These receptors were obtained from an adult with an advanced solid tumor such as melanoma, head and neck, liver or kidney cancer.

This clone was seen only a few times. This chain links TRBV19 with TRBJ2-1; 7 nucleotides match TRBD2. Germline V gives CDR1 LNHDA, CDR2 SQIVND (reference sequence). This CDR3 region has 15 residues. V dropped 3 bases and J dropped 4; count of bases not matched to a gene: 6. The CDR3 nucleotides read TGTGCCAGTAGTATCGAGGGGACTACGTACAATGAGCAGTTCTTC. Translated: CASSIEGTTYNEQFF. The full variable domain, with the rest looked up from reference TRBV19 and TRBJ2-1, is DGGITQSPKYLFRKEGQNVTLSCEQNLNHDAMYWYRQDPGQGLRLIYYSQIVNDFQKGDIAEGYSVSREKKESFPLTVTSAQKNPTAFYLCASSIEGTTYNEQFFGPGTRLTVL.

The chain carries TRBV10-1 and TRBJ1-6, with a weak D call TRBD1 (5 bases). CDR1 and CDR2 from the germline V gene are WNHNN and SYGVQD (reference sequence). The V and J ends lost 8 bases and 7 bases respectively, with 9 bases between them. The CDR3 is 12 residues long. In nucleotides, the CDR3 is TGCGCCAGCGGGGCTCCCAATTCACCCCTCCACTTT. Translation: CASGAPNSPLHF.

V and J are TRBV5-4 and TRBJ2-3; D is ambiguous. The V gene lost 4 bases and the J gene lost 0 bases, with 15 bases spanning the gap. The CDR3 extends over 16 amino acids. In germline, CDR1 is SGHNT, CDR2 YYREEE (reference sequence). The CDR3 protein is CASSSSLGSSTDTQYF. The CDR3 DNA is TGTGCCAGCAGCAGCTCCTTAGGATCTAGCACAGATACGCAGTATTTT.

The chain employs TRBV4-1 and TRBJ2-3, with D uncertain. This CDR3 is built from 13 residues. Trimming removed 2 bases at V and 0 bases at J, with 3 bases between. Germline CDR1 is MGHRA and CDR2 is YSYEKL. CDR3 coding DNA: TGCGCCAGCAGCCAACCGAGCACAGATACGCAGTATTTT. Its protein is CASSQPSTDTQYF.